The source of this TCR beta chain is a study of vaccination and CD4 T cells after COVID-19. Sequencing of the DNA from cultured CD4+ T cells was carried out with the Oncomine TCR Beta short-read assay. Cultured CD4+ T cells yielded the extracted genomic DNA. A single record per CDR3 protein comes from TCRdb applying MiXCR to the PCR reads. Altogether 15,000 to 20,000 distinct CDR3 sequences are present, about half being singletons, with the ten largest covering roughly a sixth. Indicated time point: late sampling 161 to 241 days after vaccination in a few convalescent patients. Treatment denoted: approximately nine-day PBMC culture with coronavirus spike peptide pools or control peptides (ViraFEST assay). Before Alpha, Beta and Delta appeared in the US, convalescents tested positive (March–late 2020). Some 2 million PBMCs were grown per well alongside about 10 IU/ml IL-2 and 10 ug/ml peptide pools. Investigators isolated CD4+ T cells by negative selection after 10 days of culture.

Between the trimmed V and J ends, which lost 0 bases and 1 base, there was a span of 13 bases. The germline gives CDR1 DFQATT, CDR2 SNEGSKA (reference sequence). The CDR3 consists of 16 residues. Concerning this clonotype itself: Its antigen remains unidentified.

The source of this sequence is a human donor who had recovered from COVID-19. The sequencing used CD4+ T cells from blood, cultured in vitro, collected about 7 months after SARS-CoV-2 vaccination. This chain joins TRBV20-1 and TRBJ1-5; a weak D match, TRBD1 (6 bases). The DNA of the CDR3 is TGCAGTGCTAGAGATGGGGGGGGCATGAGCAATCAGCCCCAGCATTTT. Amino acid sequence: CSARDGGGMSNQPQHF.